The 27 T cell receptor beta chains in this list originate from one sample, sequenced in a study of Ad26.COV2.S vaccination and SARS-CoV-2 variants (TCRdb year 2021). Library preparation used the immunoSEQ multiplex PCR assay. TCRdb retrieved this table from immuneACCESS and kept in-frame rearrangements only. Not all clones are present; in checked studies, unresolved V genes account for under half, and no reason is known for the remainder. This sample gives more than 300,000 clones in total; about 86% of them show up just once. Around 2% of the sample rests with the top ten. The sample's treatment or condition label, in plain terms: some 19 received Ad26.COV2.S at low or high dose, single or two shots; several received placebo; per-sample allocation not given. For vaccine and placebo recipients, the sequenced repertoires came from samples collected on day 63 after the first injection. The sample here was peripheral blood, taken in a trial of Ad26.COV2.S vaccine versus placebo. The source is a person between 18 and 60 years old who received the Ad26.COV2.S COVID-19 vaccine or a placebo.

This chain uses TRBV19 with TRBJ2-4; TRBD1 aligns across 12 bases. The CDR3 loop spans 15 amino acids. Germline CDR1 reads LNHDA; CDR2 reads SQIVND (reference sequence). Unmatched junction bases numbered 8, after V lost 5 bases and J lost 9 bases. The CDR3 DNA is TGTGCCAGTAGTGACGACCGGGACAGGGGGCTCATTCAGTACTTC. It is translated as CASSDDRDRGLIQYF.

On this clone itself: This same CDR3 is encoded by further DNA sequences in the sample. V usage is TRBV6-1 and J usage is TRBJ2-7; D is unclear. Trimming stripped 2 bases from V and 7 bases from J, with 6 bases between. This CDR3 spans 11 amino acids. The germline CDR1 and CDR2 sequences are MNHNS and SASEGT. CDR3 in amino acids: CASSEIREQYF. CDR3 DNA: TGTGCCAGCAGTGAAATCCGAGAGCAGTACTTC.

There are a few counts of this clone. The rearrangement links TRBV6-2 or TRBV6-3 to TRBJ2-1, with D perhaps matching TRBD1 (5 bases). The germline CDR1 and CDR2 sequences are MNHEY and SVGEGT. V was pared by 5 bases and J by 5 bases, with 22 bases between. The CDR3 loop spans 17 amino acids. The CDR3 spells CASSPIRVRGRDNEQFF. The CDR3 region has the DNA TGTGCCAGCAGTCCGATTAGAGTAAGGGGAAGAGACAATGAGCAGTTCTTC.

V gene TRBV7-2 combines with J gene TRBJ1-3; D not resolved. The CDR3 loop spans 17 amino acids. The germline V and J ends were trimmed by 1 base and 0 bases, with 13 bases remaining between them. From germline, CDR1 is SGHTA and CDR2 FQGNSA. Here the CDR3 DNA reads TGTGCCAGCAGCTTAGTTGTGGCGGTGAGCTCTGGAAACACCATATATTTT. It specifies CASSLVVAVSSGNTIYF.

This clone has only a few counts. The CDR3, as DNA: TGTGCCAGCAGGGGGAACACTGAAGCTTTCTTT. Residues: CASRGNTEAFF. V is TRBV3-1 (or the pseudogene TRBV3-2) and J is TRBJ1-1; no definite D call. The CDR3 spans 11 residues. V was trimmed by 6 bases and J by 1 base, leaving 3 bases between them. Germline V gene lookup returns CDR1 LGHDT and CDR2 YNNKEL (reference sequence).

The V gene is TRBV7-8, the J gene TRBJ1-3; D gene uncertain. This CDR3 is built from 13 residues. V was cut by 4 bases and J by 4 bases, with 8 bases left in between. Germline V gene lookup returns CDR1 SGHVS and CDR2 FQNEAQ. CDR3 sequence reads: CASSSSAGNTIYF. CDR3 bases: TGTGCCAGCAGCTCTAGCGCCGGAAACACCATATATTTT. Full variable domain (rest looked up from reference TRBV7-8 and TRBJ1-3): GAGVSQSPRYKVAKRGQDVALRCDPISGHVSLFWYQQALGQGPEFLTYFQNEAQLDKSGLPSDRFFAERPEGSVSTLKIQRTQQEDSAVYLCASSSSAGNTIYFGEGSWLTVV.

The V gene is TRBV20-1, the J gene TRBJ1-2; maybe TRBD1 (6 bases). Trimming shortened V by 3 bases and J by 0 bases, and 11 bases separated the two germline ends. This CDR3 is 14 amino acids long. CDR1 is DFQATT, CDR2 SNEGSKA, per germline (reference sequence). DNA of the CDR3: TGCAGTGCTAGTCTTACAGGGTCTAACTATGGCTACACCTTC. This codes for CSASLTGSNYGYTF.

This sequence joins TRBV5-1 and TRBJ2-3, with D unresolved. Germline V lookup: CDR1 SGHRS, CDR2 YFSETQ. V lost 0 bases, J lost 4 bases, and 9 bases lay in between. This CDR3 has 14 residues. The CDR3 loop is CASSLGFLADTQYF. In DNA form, the CDR3 reads TGCGCCAGCAGCTTGGGTTTCCTAGCAGATACGCAGTATTTT.

The sample holds one count of this clone. The genes are TRBV7-2 and TRBJ2-2, with 12 bases lining up with TRBD2. Germline V gene data show CDR1 as SGHTA and CDR2 as FQGNSA. The V and J ends lost 5 bases and 5 bases, in that order; junction bases with no gene match: 9. CDR3 length: 17 amino acids. The CDR3 sequence is CASSLGTSGSGTGELFF. CDR3 coding DNA: TGTGCCAGCAGCCTCGGGACTAGCGGGTCGGGAACCGGGGAGCTGTTTTTT.

The chain uses TRBV24-1 and TRBJ1-1; no clear D. The CDR3 is 11 amino acids. Germline V gene data show CDR1 as KGHDR and CDR2 as SFDVKD. The V end was cut by 9 bases, the J end by 2 bases, with 6 bases between. CDR3 protein: CATAGNTEAFF. In nucleotides, the CDR3 is TGTGCCACCGCCGGAAACACTGAAGCTTTCTTT.

The gene calls are TRBV7-9 and TRBJ1-2, with no clear D. This CDR3 comprises 15 residues. CDR1 and CDR2 (germline): SEHNR, FQNEAQ (reference sequence). V lost 1 base to trimming and J lost 0 bases, with 9 bases between them. This CDR3 reads CASSLGGGPNYGYTF. In DNA form, the CDR3 reads TGTGCCAGCAGCTTAGGGGGTGGGCCTAACTATGGCTACACCTTC.

This clone occurred a few times. The chain has TRBV7-9 and TRBJ2-5; 10 bases map to TRBD2. The CDR3 has 15 residues. V was clipped by 2 bases and J by 4 bases; unmatched bases: 4. Germline V gene data show CDR1 as SEHNR and CDR2 as FQNEAQ (reference sequence). CDR3 DNA sequence: TGTGCCAGCAGCTTAAGCCTAGCGGGGGTAGAGACCCAGTACTTC. Translation: CASSLSLAGVETQYF.

This chain uses TRBV5-5 with TRBJ2-3; D possibly uses TRBD1 or TRBD2 (5 bases each). Germline assignment: CDR1 SGHKS and CDR2 YYEKEE (reference sequence). Trimming pared 4 bases from V and 6 bases from J, leaving 18 bases between. This CDR3 is 15 amino acids long. CDR3 in DNA: TGTGCCAGCAGCAATGCCGGGGCCACGATGGATACGCAGTATTTT. Translated, it gives CASSNAGATMDTQYF.

The rearrangement joins TRBV6-5 to TRBJ2-5; possible D gene TRBD1, 6 bases. This CDR3 has 12 residues. Trimming removed 2 bases at V and 9 bases at J, with 10 bases between. Germline-derived CDR1 and CDR2 are MNHEY and SVGAGI. The CDR3 DNA follows: TGTGCCAGCAGTTACGCAGGGGCGGCCCAGTACTTC. Residues: CASSYAGAAQYF.

This chain connects TRBV5-8 to TRBJ1-2; D unclear. V was cut by 3 bases and J by 2 bases, with 11 bases left in between. CDR3 length: 14 amino acids. Germline V gene data show CDR1 as SGHTS and CDR2 as YDEGEE. The CDR3 is CASSYRNPNYGYTF. The CDR3 bases are TGTGCCAGCAGCTATAGGAACCCGAACTATGGCTACACCTTC.

This clone was picked up one time. The sample has other DNA sequences that encode this CDR3 too. V gene TRBV5-6 combines with J gene TRBJ2-7; 7 bases line up with TRBD1. Trimming at V came to 4 bases and at J to 0 bases, leaving 4 bases not matched to a gene. The CDR3 is made up of 14 amino acids. Germline values: CDR1 SGHDT, CDR2 YYEEEE. The CDR3 sequence is CASSLRQGSYEQYF. The CDR3 nucleotides read TGTGCCAGCAGCCTCCGACAGGGCTCCTACGAGCAGTACTTC.

This clone was found a few times. Other DNA sequences in the sample encode the same CDR3. The chain combines TRBV19 with TRBJ2-5, with D perhaps matching TRBD2 (6 bases). Germline V lookup: CDR1 LNHDA, CDR2 SQIVND (reference sequence). The CDR3 runs 14 residues. V gave up 1 base and J gave up 3 bases, with 9 bases separating them. The CDR3 here is CASSIVGGEETQYF. In DNA, the CDR3 is TGTGCCAGTAGTATAGTGGGAGGAGAAGAGACCCAGTACTTC.

The chain has TRBV5-1 and TRBJ1-3, with D uncertain. The V end was cut by 7 bases, the J end by 2 bases, with 13 bases between. The CDR3 loop spans 14 amino acids. Per germline, CDR1 SGHRS and CDR2 YFSETQ. CDR3 nucleotide sequence: TGCGCCAGCCAGCCTGGGGTCACTGGAAACACCATATATTTT. Protein: CASQPGVTGNTIYF.

The chain couples TRBV6-1 to TRBJ2-3, with D maybe TRBD2 (6 bases). Germline CDR1 and CDR2: MNHNS and SASEGT. This CDR3 contains 15 residues. With 7 bases removed from V and 1 base from J, the gap between germline ends came to 15 bases. As DNA, the CDR3 is TGTGCCAGCATTTTACGGGCTAGCGGCACAGATACGCAGTATTTT. This gives the protein CASILRASGTDTQYF.

The rearrangement links TRBV6-6 to TRBJ2-5; D is ambiguous. V was trimmed by 5 bases and J by 3 bases, leaving 7 bases between them. Germline V gene data show CDR1 as MNHNY and CDR2 as SVGAGI (reference sequence). The CDR3 is 12 amino acids. DNA for the CDR3: TGTGCCAGCAGTAAACAAAAAGAGACCCAGTACTTC. Translated: CASSKQKETQYF.

This clone was seen a single time. The V call is TRBV7-2, the J call TRBJ1-1; TRBD1 matches at 7 bases. CDR3 length: 16 residues. Germline loops: CDR1 SGHTA, CDR2 FQGNSA. V lost 2 bases, J lost 6 bases, and 12 bases stayed unmatched. In DNA form, the CDR3 reads TGTGCCAGCAGCTTATTCGGTAAGGGGGCGGAGGCTGAAGCTTTCTTT. Translated: CASSLFGKGAEAEAFF.

The chain combines TRBV9 with TRBJ1-1, with D unclear. V shed 0 bases and J shed 6 bases, with 12 bases lying between them. Looked up from germline, CDR1 is SGDLS and CDR2 is YYNGEE. The CDR3 length is 14 residues. CDR3 in DNA: TGTGCCAGCAGCGTAGTCCCCTACGGACCTGAAGCTTTCTTT. Translation gives CASSVVPYGPEAFF.

The chain recombines TRBV5-1 with TRBJ2-7; D is ambiguous. CDR1 and CDR2 (germline): SGHRS, YFSETQ. The ends were cut back, 0 bases at V and 1 base at J, with 8 bases in the middle. This CDR3 is built from 14 residues. The CDR3 spells CASSLGLVSYEQYF. For the CDR3, the DNA is TGCGCCAGCAGCTTGGGGCTAGTTTCCTACGAGCAGTACTTC.

The rearrangement joins TRBV19 to TRBJ2-6, with D possibly matching TRBD2 (5 bases). V lost 6 bases to trimming and J lost 0 bases, with 12 bases between them. The CDR3 loop spans 16 amino acids. CDR1 and CDR2 (germline): LNHDA, SQIVND (reference sequence). CDR3 in amino acids: CASSRLQLSGANVLTF. The CDR3 nucleotides are TGTGCCAGTAGCCGACTACAACTCTCTGGGGCCAACGTCCTGACTTTC.

This sequence joins TRBV5-6 and TRBJ2-1, with 7 bases matching TRBD2. V lost 4 bases to trimming and J lost 10 bases; unmatched junction nucleotides: 5. CDR3 length equals 12 residues. The germline V gene encodes CDR1 SGHDT and CDR2 YYEEEE. This CDR3 reads CASSPRRGEQFF. The CDR3 DNA follows: TGTGCCAGCAGCCCAAGGCGGGGGGAGCAGTTCTTC.

This clone was picked up one time. The genes are TRBV18 and TRBJ1-2, with a tentative D call TRBD1 (6 bases). There are 12 residues in the CDR3. V was clipped by 6 bases and J by 8 bases, with 13 bases between them. In germline, CDR1 is KGHSH, CDR2 LQKENI. CDR3 amino acids: CASSSQGEGYTF. CDR3 coding DNA: TGTGCCAGCTCGTCACAGGGAGAGGGCTACACCTTC.

This chain connects TRBV18 to TRBJ1-3; D is undetermined. Trimming removed 3 bases at V and 7 bases at J, with 10 bases between. The germline gives CDR1 KGHSH, CDR2 LQKENI. This CDR3 has 13 amino acids. The DNA of the CDR3 is TGTGCCAGCTCACCGGCCGCGGGGAACACCATATATTTT. As protein: CASSPAAGNTIYF.